What follows is one T cell receptor beta chain and its context. The antigen is undetermined. PCR involved 60 Vbeta and 13 Jbeta primers. The repertoire was sequenced with immunoSEQ multiplex PCR; TCRdb's copy has only in-frame clones and lacks some. This sample has 80,000 to 95,000 clones, with roughly 70% found just once. The entry originates in a study of cytomegalovirus exposure and HLA in healthy donors. Germline V gives CDR1 LNHDA, CDR2 SQIVND (reference sequence). The CDR3 length is 14 residues. V lost 3 bases and J lost 1, with 9 bases in between. Study-level findings and limits: The study recorded 150 to 200 TCR beta chains that were cytomegalovirus-associated. There was a cluster of highly shared sequence variants that was likely a sequencing artifact.

The genes are TRBV19 and TRBJ1-1; perhaps TRBD1 as D (5 bases). The sequencing input was PBMCs. This receptor was obtained from a woman between 18 and 29 years old in good health and CMV-seropositive. CDR3 coding DNA: TGTGCCAGTAGTATTAGGGGCGCGAACACTGAAGCTTTCTTT. Its protein product is CASSIRGANTEAFF.